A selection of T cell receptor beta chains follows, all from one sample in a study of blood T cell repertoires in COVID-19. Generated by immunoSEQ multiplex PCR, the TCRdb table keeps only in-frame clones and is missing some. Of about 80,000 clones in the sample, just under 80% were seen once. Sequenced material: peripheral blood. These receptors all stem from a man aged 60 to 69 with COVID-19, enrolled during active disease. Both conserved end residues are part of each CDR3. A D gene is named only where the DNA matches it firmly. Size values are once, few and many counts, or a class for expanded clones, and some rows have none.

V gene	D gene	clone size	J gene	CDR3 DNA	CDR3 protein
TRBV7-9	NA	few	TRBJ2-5	TGTGCCAGCAGCTCCTTAGATAGGGGAAGGGAGACCCAGTACTTC	CASSSLDRGRETQYF
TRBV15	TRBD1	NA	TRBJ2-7	TGTGCCACCAGTCCTTCGGGACAGGGGGGGACTAGAGACTACGAGCAGTACTTC	CATSPSGQGGTRDYEQYF
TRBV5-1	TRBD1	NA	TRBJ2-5	TGCGCCAGCAGCCGGCAGACAGGGGGAGAGACCCAGTACTTC	CASSRQTGGETQYF
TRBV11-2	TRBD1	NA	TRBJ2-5	TGTGCCAGCAGCTTAGGGGACAGGGGGGGAGAGACCCAGTACTTC	CASSLGDRGGETQYF
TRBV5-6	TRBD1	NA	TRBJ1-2	TGTGCCAGCAGCTTGGACGGGACAGGGCCATATGGCTACACCTTC	CASSLDGTGPYGYTF
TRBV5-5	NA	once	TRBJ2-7	TGTGCCAGCAGCTTACGGGTGGGCTCCTACGAGCAGTACTTC	CASSLRVGSYEQYF
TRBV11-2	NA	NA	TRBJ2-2	TGTGCCAGCCCCCCGCGGGGGCGGAACACCGGGGAGCTGTTTTTT	CASPPRGRNTGELFF
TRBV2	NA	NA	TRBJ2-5	TGTGCCAGCAGTCTACAAGAGACCCAGTACTTC	CASSLQETQYF
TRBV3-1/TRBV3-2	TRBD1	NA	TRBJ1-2	TGTGCCAGCAGCCAAGAGGGGACAGCTGCTGGCTACACCTTC	CASSQEGTAAGYTF
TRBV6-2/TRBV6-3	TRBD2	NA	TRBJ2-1	TGTGCCAGCAGTTACATTTTAGCGGGAGTGGTATCGTGGGAGCAGTTCTTC	CASSYILAGVVSWEQFF
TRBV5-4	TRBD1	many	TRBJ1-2	TGTGCCAGCAGCTCAATCCGACAGGGGGATTATGGCTACACCTTC	CASSSIRQGDYGYTF
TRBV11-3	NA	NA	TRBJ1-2	TGTGCCAGCAGCCAGAAAATTCCAGGGGCCTTGAGGTATGGCTACACCTTC	CASSQKIPGALRYGYTF
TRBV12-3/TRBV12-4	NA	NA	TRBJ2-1	TGTGCCAGCATAGGGGACTACAATGAGCAGTTCTTC	CASIGDYNEQFF
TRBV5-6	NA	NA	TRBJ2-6	TGTGCCAGCAGCCCGGGGGGCTATGGGGCCAACGTCCTGACTTTC	CASSPGGYGANVLTF
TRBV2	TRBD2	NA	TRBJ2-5	TGTGCCAGCAGTGCTAGACTAGCGGGGACCCAAGAGACCCAGTACTTC	CASSARLAGTQETQYF
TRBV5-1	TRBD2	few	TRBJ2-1	TGCGCCAGCAGCTTGGCGCGGGGGGTCTACAATGAGCAGTTCTTC	CASSLARGVYNEQFF
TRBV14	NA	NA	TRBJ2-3	TGTGCCAGCAGCCAAGATTACTCCACAGATACGCAGTATTTT	CASSQDYSTDTQYF
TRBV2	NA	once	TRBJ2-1	TGTGCCAGCAGTGTAGTAAATGAGCAGTTCTTC	CASSVVNEQFF
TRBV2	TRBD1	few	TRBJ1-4	TGTGCCAGCAGCAATCCGGGACAGGCGGCAACTAATGAAAAACTGTTTTTT	CASSNPGQAATNEKLFF
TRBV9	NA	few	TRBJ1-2	TGTGCCAGCAGCGATGCAGGGGACTATGGCTACACCTTC	CASSDAGDYGYTF
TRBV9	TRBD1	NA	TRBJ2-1	TGTGCCAGCAGCGTAGACGACAGGGGCAATGAGCAGTTCTTC	CASSVDDRGNEQFF
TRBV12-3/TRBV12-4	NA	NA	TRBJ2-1	TGTGCCAGCAGTCCCCGAACGGGTAGAAAGTTCTTC	CASSPRTGRKFF
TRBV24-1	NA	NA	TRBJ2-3	TGTGCCACCAGTGACGCCGGAGGGGCAGGCACAGATACGCAGTATTTT	CATSDAGGAGTDTQYF
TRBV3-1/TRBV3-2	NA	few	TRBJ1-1	TGTGCCAGCAGGTGGGCCGAGAACACTGAAGCTTTCTTT	CASRWAENTEAFF
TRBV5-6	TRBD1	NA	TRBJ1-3	TGTGCCAGCAGCATGGGACAGGGGGACTCTGGAAACACCATATATTTT	CASSMGQGDSGNTIYF
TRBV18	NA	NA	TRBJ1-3	TGTGCCAGCTCACCTACAGGGTACGGAAACACCATATATTTT	CASSPTGYGNTIYF
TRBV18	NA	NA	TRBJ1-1	TGTGCCAGCTCACCTTTTGCGGCGGGGCGTGGTGACACTGAAGCTTTCTTT	CASSPFAAGRGDTEAFF
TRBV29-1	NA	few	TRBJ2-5	TGCAGCGTCTACAGAGAGACCCAGTACTTC	CSVYRETQYF
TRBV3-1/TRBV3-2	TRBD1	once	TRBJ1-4	TGTGCCAGCAGCCAAGTCGAGGGGGCCCAGTGGGGGAAACTGTTTTTT	CASSQVEGAQWGKLFF
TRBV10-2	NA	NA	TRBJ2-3	TGCGCCAGCAGTGAATCTAGGGGCGTGGGAAGCACAGATACGCAGTATTTT	CASSESRGVGSTDTQYF
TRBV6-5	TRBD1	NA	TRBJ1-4	TGTGCCAGCAGTTCCACAGGGGTGAGGGAAAAACTGTTTTTT	CASSSTGVREKLFF
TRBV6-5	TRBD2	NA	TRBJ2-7	TGTGCCAGCACCAACAACGGGGGGGCCTACGAGCAGTACTTC	CASTNNGGAYEQYF